This T cell receptor beta chain stems from a study of identical twins. TCRdb processed the 5' RACE reads anew with MiXCR; each CDR3 protein has one entry. The table includes 510,000 or so distinct CDR3 sequences, about 16% detected once. This CDR3 has 14 amino acids. These data also formed part of another study, on yellow fever vaccine responses in identical twins.

The clonotype originates from a woman younger than 30 in good health. The specimen was CD4+ T cells sorted from blood. This chain connects TRBV21-1 to TRBJ1-5; the table's D call TRBD1 went unverified against the DNA. TRBV21-1 is a listed pseudogene. DNA for the CDR3: TGTGCCAGCAGCAAATTGGGGGGGGTGGAGCCCCAGCATTTT. It yields the protein CASSKLGGVEPQHF.